Following are 24 T cell receptor beta chains from one sample sequenced in a study of T cells after yellow fever vaccination. TCRdb independently ran MiXCR on the 5' RACE reads; one entry per CDR3 protein. Of 200,000 or so distinct CDR3 sequences listed, around 6.7% are singletons. Sequenced material: CD4+ T cells sorted from PBMCs, taken on the day of the yellow fever booster vaccination. Receptors originate from a man between 25 and 39 years old who received the YFV17D yellow fever vaccine.

The sample holds many counts of this clonotype. The rearrangement links TRBV19 to TRBJ2-7; D possibly corresponds to TRBD1 (6 bases). Per the germline V gene, CDR1 is LNHDA and CDR2 is SQIVND (reference sequence). Trimming left V 9 bases short and J 2 bases short, with 17 bases between. The CDR3 has 14 residues. CDR3 in DNA: TGTGCCAGCTCTGTGGGGACAAGAACCTACGAGCAGTACTTC. Translation gives CASSVGTRTYEQYF. The entire variable domain, with the rest obtained from reference TRBV19 and TRBJ2-7, is as follows: DGGITQSPKYLFRKEGQNVTLSCEQNLNHDAMYWYRQDPGQGLRLIYYSQIVNDFQKGDIAEGYSVSREKKESFPLTVTSAQKNPTAFYLCASSVGTRTYEQYFGPGTRLTVT.

There are a few counts of this clonotype. The chain links TRBV24-1 to TRBJ2-2, with 7 positions matching TRBD2. Trimming removed 6 bases from V and 3 bases from J; junction bases left unmatched: 3. Germline V gene lookup returns CDR1 KGHDR and CDR2 SFDVKD. The CDR3 has 14 amino acids. CDR3 region: CATSSGVYTGELFF. The CDR3 coding sequence is TGTGCCACCAGTAGCGGGGTTTACACCGGGGAGCTGTTTTTT.

This clonotype was found many times. Germline and junction disagree at one end, which may indicate a read error. The V gene is TRBV12-3 or TRBV12-4, the J gene TRBJ2-7; a possible D gene is TRBD1 (5 bases). The CDR3 covers 12 residues. The CDR3 DNA reads as TGTGCCAGCAGTTCCCCCCCGGACACTCCAACTTGG. This codes for CASSSPPDTPTW.

This clonotype occurred many times. The chain couples TRBV20-1 to TRBJ2-5; 8 nucleotides align to TRBD1. Germline CDR1 reads DFQATT; CDR2 reads SNEGSKA (reference sequence). J was trimmed by 6 bases and V by 7 bases; bases with no gene match: 4. This CDR3 has 11 residues. The chain's CDR3 is CSVDRGKTQYF. CDR3 bases: TGCAGTGTCGACAGGGGCAAGACCCAGTACTTC.

There are a few counts of this clonotype. CDR3 nucleotide sequence: TGTGCCTGGAGTCTTACCAGCCCTGTATCGGAGACCCAGTACTTC. Protein: CAWSLTSPVSETQYF. V usage is TRBV30 and J usage is TRBJ2-5; D is ambiguous. The CDR3 sequence is 15 residues long. Trimming took off 2 bases at V and 5 bases at J, with 18 bases between the two ends. Germline V CDR1 and CDR2: GTSNPN, SVGIG (reference sequence).

This sequence joins TRBV30 and TRBJ2-7; possible D gene TRBD1, 6 bases. The CDR3 runs to 12 residues. The germline CDR1 and CDR2 sequences are GTSNPN and SVGIG (reference sequence). Trimming removed 5 bases at V and 1 base at J, with 9 bases between. The CDR3 DNA sequence: TGTGCCTGGGGACAGTTTTCCTACGAGCAGTACTTC. Amino acid sequence: CAWGQFSYEQYF.

This clonotype was counted between two and nine times. The genes are TRBV5-1 and TRBJ2-5; no firm D call. The CDR3 has 15 residues. V was trimmed by 4 bases and J by 5 bases, leaving 18 bases between them. Looked up from germline, CDR1 is SGHRS and CDR2 is YFSETQ. The chain's CDR3 is CASSTAPTEFETQYF. In DNA form, the CDR3 reads TGCGCCAGCAGCACAGCTCCGACCGAATTCGAGACCCAGTACTTC.

The chain has TRBV29-1 and TRBJ1-2, with no clear D. The CDR3 loop spans 11 amino acids. Trimming removed 5 bases at V and 7 bases at J, with 11 bases between. Germline lookup yields CDR1 SQVTM and CDR2 ANQGSEA. In nucleotides, the CDR3 is TGCAGCGTTCGAGGCGTTAGTGGCTACACCTTC. Its protein product is CSVRGVSGYTF.

This clonotype was picked up many times. This rearrangement joins TRBV7-2 to TRBJ2-5; no definite D call. The CDR3 spans 13 residues. CDR1 is SGHTA and CDR2 is FQGNSA in the germline V gene. V was trimmed by 4 bases and J by 5 bases, leaving 11 bases between them. The CDR3 reads CASSSGPGETQYF. Here the CDR3 DNA reads TGTGCCAGCAGCTCCGGACCTGGGGAGACCCAGTACTTC.

In DNA form, the CDR3 reads TGTGCCAGCAGTCAGACAGGCCCCGCGGAGACCCAGTACTTC. It encodes CASSQTGPAETQYF. The chain employs TRBV12-3 or TRBV12-4 and TRBJ2-5; D is perhaps TRBD1 (6 bases). V lost 5 bases to trimming and J lost 5 bases, with 15 bases between them. This CDR3 spans 14 amino acids.

V is TRBV4-2 and J is TRBJ2-3, with D perhaps matching TRBD1 or TRBD2 (5 bases each). CDR3 length equals 14 residues. Germline-derived CDR1 and CDR2 are LGHNA and YNFKEQ. Trimming took 4 bases from V and 6 from J, leaving 14 bases between them. CDR3 nucleotides: TGTGCCAGCAGCCCGGGGCTTTTCTCCGATACGCAGTATTTT. Its translation is CASSPGLFSDTQYF.

The rearrangement uses TRBV15 and TRBJ2-7; D gene uncertain. Germline V lookup: CDR1 LNHNV, CDR2 YYDKDF (reference sequence). The CDR3 has 13 amino acids. Trimming cost V 0 bases and J 6 bases, with 9 bases left between them. The CDR3 coding sequence is TGTGCCACCAGCAGAGATCATGTCTCCGAGCAGTACTTC. Its translation: CATSRDHVSEQYF.

The chain uses TRBV5-1 and TRBJ2-3, with D uncertain. From germline, CDR1 is SGHRS and CDR2 YFSETQ. The length of the CDR3 is 16 residues. V lost 7 bases, J lost 0 bases, and 18 bases lay in between. The CDR3 region is CASGSGAQRSTDTQYF. The CDR3 coding sequence is TGCGCCAGCGGCTCGGGCGCGCAGCGAAGCACAGATACGCAGTATTTT.

In this sample, this clonotype turned up many times. V is TRBV2 and J is TRBJ1-2, with 7 bases fitting TRBD1. Germline loops: CDR1 SNHLY, CDR2 FYNNEI. The J segment lost 0 bases and the V segment lost 7 bases, leaving 8 bases of the junction unmatched. This CDR3 has 15 residues. In DNA form, the CDR3 reads TGTGCCAGCAAACGACAGGGAGATCCTAACTATGGCTACACCTTC. Its protein product is CASKRQGDPNYGYTF.

This clonotype was counted between two and nine times. V gene TRBV20-1 combines with J gene TRBJ2-2; D may be TRBD1 (6 bases). Per the germline V gene, CDR1 is DFQATT and CDR2 is SNEGSKA (reference sequence). The CDR3 runs 13 residues. V was cut by 3 bases and J by 6 bases, with 11 bases left in between. CDR3 sequence reads: CSASNSGAGELFF. CDR3 DNA: TGCAGTGCTAGTAACTCAGGGGCCGGGGAGCTGTTTTTT.

This clonotype came up many times. The V call is TRBV30, the J call TRBJ2-1; D may match TRBD1 or TRBD2 (6 bases each). Deletions cut 0 bases from V and 10 bases from J, with 22 bases between. Germline CDR1 reads GTSNPN; CDR2 reads SVGIG (reference sequence). The CDR3 spans 16 residues. The CDR3, as DNA: TGTGCCTGGAGTGTGGCAGTAGCGCCCCAGGGGAGGGAGCAGTTCTTC. Protein sequence: CAWSVAVAPQGREQFF.

This clonotype was detected a few times. The rearrangement joins TRBV7-9 to TRBJ2-3, with D tentatively TRBD1 (5 bases). This CDR3 spans 14 amino acids. The V gene lost 0 bases and the J gene lost 4 bases, with 8 bases spanning the gap. Germline CDR1 reads SEHNR; CDR2 reads FQNEAQ (reference sequence). CDR3: CASSLAVGPDTQYF. Written as DNA, the CDR3 is TGTGCCAGCAGCTTAGCCGTGGGGCCAGATACGCAGTATTTT.

This clonotype was found a few times. The chain carries TRBV7-2 and TRBJ2-5, with D maybe TRBD1 (5 bases). Germline V lookup: CDR1 SGHTA, CDR2 FQGNSA. Trimming removed 3 bases at V and 4 bases at J, with 15 bases between. The CDR3 length is 15 residues. CDR3 bases: TGTGCCAGCAGCTTCCAAACAGGAATCCCAGAGACCCAGTACTTC. As protein: CASSFQTGIPETQYF. The full variable domain, its missing parts supplied by reference TRBV7-2 and TRBJ2-5, is GAGVSQSPSNKVTEKGKDVELRCDPISGHTALYWYRQSLGQGLEFLIYFQGNSAPDKSGLPSDRFSAERTGGSVSTLTIQRTQQEDSAVYLCASSFQTGIPETQYFGPGTRLLVL.

The table lists this clonotype with a count of one. At one end, the junction sequence differs from germline, possibly due to a read error. The chain couples TRBV6-5 to TRBJ2-1; D is unclear. Germline V CDR1 and CDR2: MNHEY, SVGAGI. The CDR3 loop spans 14 amino acids. In DNA, the CDR3 is TGTGCCAGCAGATACTCTGGCCCGCACAATGAGCAGTTCTTC. This codes for CASRYSGPHNEQFF.

Details on this clonotype: One end of the junction varies from germline; a read error may be responsible. The chain employs TRBV19 and TRBJ1-1; D not certain. CDR1 and CDR2 from the germline V gene are LNHDA and SQIVND (reference sequence). There are 14 residues in the CDR3. The CDR3 nucleotides read TGTGCCAGTAGTATAGGCAGGCCAGTCACTGAAACTTTCTTT. It is translated as CASSIGRPVTETFF.

This clonotype has at least ten counts. J is TRBJ2-7 and V is TRBV7-9, with D perhaps matching TRBD1 or TRBD2 (5 bases each). The V gene's germline CDR1 is SEHNR and CDR2 FQNEAQ (reference sequence). This CDR3 comprises 14 residues. Trimming removed 5 bases at V and 3 bases at J, with 14 bases between. The CDR3 loop is CASSVGTSDYEQYF. The CDR3 DNA reads TGTGCCAGCAGCGTCGGGACCAGCGACTACGAGCAGTACTTC.

Ten or more counts support this clonotype. The chain uses TRBV27 and TRBJ2-5; D may be TRBD2 (5 bases). The CDR3 sequence is 20 residues long. V was trimmed by 5 bases and J by 5 bases, leaving 33 bases between them. Germline lookup yields CDR1 MNHEY and CDR2 SMNVEV (reference sequence). CDR3 loop: CASSPRRVGLAPNPQETQYF. The CDR3 nucleotides read TGTGCCAGCAGTCCCCGGCGGGTGGGCTTAGCGCCAAACCCCCAGGAGACCCAGTACTTC.

This clonotype was detected ten times or more. V gene TRBV4-3 combines with J gene TRBJ2-3, with 8 bases lining up with TRBD2. The V gene's germline CDR1 is LGHNA and CDR2 YSLEER. V dropped 0 bases and J dropped 4; count of bases not matched to a gene: 9. The CDR3 covers 17 residues. CDR3 DNA: TGCGCCAGCAGCCAAGAAAGATGGGCTAGCGGGTCAGATACGCAGTATTTT. This codes for CASSQERWASGSDTQYF.

In its sample, this clonotype was seen many times. The chain couples TRBV20-1 to TRBJ1-2; D call uncertain. Germline CDR1 DFQATT, CDR2 SNEGSKA (reference sequence). The CDR3 totals 11 residues. Trimming took 6 bases from V and 3 from J, leaving 8 bases between them. CDR3: CSAYQYYGYTF. CDR3 DNA sequence: TGCAGTGCCTACCAATACTATGGCTACACCTTC.